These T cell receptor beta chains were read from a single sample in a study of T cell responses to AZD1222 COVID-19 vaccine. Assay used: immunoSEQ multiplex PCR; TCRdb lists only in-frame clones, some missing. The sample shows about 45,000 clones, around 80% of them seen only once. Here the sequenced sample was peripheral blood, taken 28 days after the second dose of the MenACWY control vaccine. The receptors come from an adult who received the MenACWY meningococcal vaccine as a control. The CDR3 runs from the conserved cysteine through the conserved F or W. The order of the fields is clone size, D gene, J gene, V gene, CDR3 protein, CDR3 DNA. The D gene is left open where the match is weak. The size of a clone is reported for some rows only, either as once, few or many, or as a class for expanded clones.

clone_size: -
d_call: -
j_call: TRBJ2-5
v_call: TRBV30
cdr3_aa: CAWSAGETQYF
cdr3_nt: TGTGCCTGGAGTGCCGGTGAGACCCAGTACTTC

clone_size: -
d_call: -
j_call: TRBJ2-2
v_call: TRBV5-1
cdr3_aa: CASSLFGTRGDTGELFF
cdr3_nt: TGCGCCAGCAGCTTGTTTGGGACGAGGGGAGACACCGGGGAGCTGTTTTTT

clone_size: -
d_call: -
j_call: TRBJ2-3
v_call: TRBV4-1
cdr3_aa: CASSQLVRDTQYF
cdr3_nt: TGCGCCAGCAGCCAATTAGTCCGGGATACGCAGTATTTT

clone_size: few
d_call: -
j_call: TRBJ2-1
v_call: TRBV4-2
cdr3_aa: CASSQDLQGVSAYNEQFF
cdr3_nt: TGTGCCAGCAGCCAAGATCTCCAGGGAGTTTCGGCCTACAATGAGCAGTTCTTC

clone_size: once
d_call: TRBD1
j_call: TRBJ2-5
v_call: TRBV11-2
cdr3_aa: CASSRQGGETQYF
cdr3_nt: TGTGCCAGCAGCCGACAGGGGGGGGAGACCCAGTACTTC

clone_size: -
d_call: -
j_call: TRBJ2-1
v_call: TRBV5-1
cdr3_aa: CASSLRDAYNEQFF
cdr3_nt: TGCGCCAGCAGCTTAAGGGACGCCTACAATGAGCAGTTCTTC

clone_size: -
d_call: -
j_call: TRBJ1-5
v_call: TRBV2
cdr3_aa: CASSDGTALTPQHF
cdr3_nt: TGTGCCAGCAGTGATGGAACAGCCTTGACGCCCCAGCATTTT

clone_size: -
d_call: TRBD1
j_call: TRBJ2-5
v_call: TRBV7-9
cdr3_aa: CASSPRTGEVETQYF
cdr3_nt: TGTGCCAGCAGCCCGAGGACAGGGGAAGTTGAGACCCAGTACTTC

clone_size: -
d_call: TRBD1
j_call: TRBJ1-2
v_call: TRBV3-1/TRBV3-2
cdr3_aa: CASSQEPGQGALYTF
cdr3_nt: TGTGCCAGCAGCCAGGAACCGGGACAGGGGGCCCTCTACACCTTC

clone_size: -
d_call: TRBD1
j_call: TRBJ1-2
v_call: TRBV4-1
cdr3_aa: CASSQTGDNYGYTF
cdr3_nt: TGCGCCAGCAGCCAGACAGGGGATAACTATGGCTACACCTTC

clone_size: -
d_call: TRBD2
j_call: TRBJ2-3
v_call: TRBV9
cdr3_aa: CASSVATGGQFGDTQYF
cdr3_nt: TGTGCCAGCAGCGTAGCTACGGGGGGGCAGTTTGGGGATACGCAGTATTTT

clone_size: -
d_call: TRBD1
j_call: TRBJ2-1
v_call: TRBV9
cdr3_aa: CASSVEIWTGDNEQFF
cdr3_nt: TGTGCCAGCAGCGTAGAGATTTGGACAGGGGACAATGAGCAGTTCTTC

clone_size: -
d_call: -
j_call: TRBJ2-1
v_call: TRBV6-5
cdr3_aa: CASSRRVGDFNEQFF
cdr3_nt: TGTGCCAGCAGCCGCAGGGTGGGGGATTTCAATGAGCAGTTCTTC

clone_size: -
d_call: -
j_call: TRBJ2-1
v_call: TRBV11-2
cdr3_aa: CASRSRRDIYSYNEQFF
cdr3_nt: TGTGCCAGCAGGTCTCGCCGGGACATATACTCCTACAATGAGCAGTTCTTC

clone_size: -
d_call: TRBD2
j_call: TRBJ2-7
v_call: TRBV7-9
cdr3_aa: CASSFFTGLAEANEQYF
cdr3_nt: TGTGCCAGCAGCTTCTTTACGGGACTAGCGGAAGCTAACGAGCAGTACTTC

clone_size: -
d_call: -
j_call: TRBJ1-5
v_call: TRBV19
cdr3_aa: CASSPYRDSNQPQHF
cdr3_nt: TGTGCCAGTAGTCCCTACAGGGATAGCAATCAGCCCCAGCATTTT

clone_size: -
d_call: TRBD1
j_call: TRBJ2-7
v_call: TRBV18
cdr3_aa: CASSTSRDSEQYF
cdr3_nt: TGTGCCAGCTCAACTTCCCGGGACAGCGAGCAGTACTTC

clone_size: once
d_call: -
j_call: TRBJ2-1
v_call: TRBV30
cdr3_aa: CAWRRYNEQFF
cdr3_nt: TGTGCCTGGAGGAGGTACAATGAGCAGTTCTTC

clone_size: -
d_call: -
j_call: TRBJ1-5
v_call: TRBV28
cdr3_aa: CASSFEGVQPQHF
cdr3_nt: TGTGCCAGCAGTTTCGAAGGAGTTCAGCCCCAGCATTTT

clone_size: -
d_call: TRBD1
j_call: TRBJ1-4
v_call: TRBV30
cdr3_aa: CAWSQGTGEKLFF
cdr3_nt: TGTGCCTGGAGCCAAGGGACAGGGGAAAAACTGTTTTTT

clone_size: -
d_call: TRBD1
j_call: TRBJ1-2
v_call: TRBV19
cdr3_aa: CASTDRNYGYTF
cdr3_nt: TGTGCCAGTACGGACAGGAACTATGGCTACACCTTC

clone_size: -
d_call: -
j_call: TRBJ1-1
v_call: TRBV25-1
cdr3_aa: CASSENVGTEAFF
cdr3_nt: TGTGCCAGCAGTGAAAACGTGGGCACTGAAGCTTTCTTT

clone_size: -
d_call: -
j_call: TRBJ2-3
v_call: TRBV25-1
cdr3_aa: CASSDPGVTDTQYF
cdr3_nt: TGTGCCAGCAGTGATCCGGGCGTTACAGATACGCAGTATTTT

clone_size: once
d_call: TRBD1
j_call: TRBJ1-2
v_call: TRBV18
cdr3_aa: CASSPGTAPANYGYTF
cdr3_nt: TGTGCCAGCTCACCCGGGACAGCCCCTGCTAACTATGGCTACACCTTC

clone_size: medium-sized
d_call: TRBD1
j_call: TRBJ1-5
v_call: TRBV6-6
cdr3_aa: CASSDRGGQPQHF
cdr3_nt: TGTGCCAGCAGCGACAGGGGGGGTCAGCCCCAGCATTTT

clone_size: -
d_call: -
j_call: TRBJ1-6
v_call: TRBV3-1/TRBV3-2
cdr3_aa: CASSQATDNSPLHF
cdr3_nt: TGTGCCAGCAGCCAAGCCACAGATAATTCACCCCTCCACTTT

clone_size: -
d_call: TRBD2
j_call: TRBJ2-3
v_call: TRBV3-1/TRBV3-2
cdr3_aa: CASSQKTGGPVDTQYF
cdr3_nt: TGTGCCAGCAGCCAAAAAACGGGAGGGCCAGTCGATACGCAGTATTTT